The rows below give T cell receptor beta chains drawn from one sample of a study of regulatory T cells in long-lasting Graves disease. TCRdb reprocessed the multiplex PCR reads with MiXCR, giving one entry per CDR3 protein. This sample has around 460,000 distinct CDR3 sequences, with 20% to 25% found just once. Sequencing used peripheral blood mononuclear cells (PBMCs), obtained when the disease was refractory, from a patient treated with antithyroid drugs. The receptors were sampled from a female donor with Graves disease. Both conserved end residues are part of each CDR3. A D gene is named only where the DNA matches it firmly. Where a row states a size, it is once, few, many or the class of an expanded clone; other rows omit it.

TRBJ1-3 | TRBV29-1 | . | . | CSVEGAGNTIYF | TGCAGCGTTGAAGGGGCCGGAAACACCATATATTTT
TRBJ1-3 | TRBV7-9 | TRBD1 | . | CASSLTGDGNTIYF | TGTGCCAGCAGCTTGACAGGGGATGGAAACACCATATATTTT
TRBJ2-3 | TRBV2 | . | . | CATRGELADTQYF | TGTGCCACCAGGGGGGAACTAGCAGATACGCAGTATTTT
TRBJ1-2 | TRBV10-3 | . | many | CAISEPDSPYGYTF | TGTGCCATCAGTGAGCCAGACAGCCCCTATGGCTACACCTTC
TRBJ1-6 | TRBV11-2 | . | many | CASSLGGRRVNSPLHF | TGTGCCAGCAGCTTAGGCGGTCGAAGGGTTAATTCACCCCTCCACTTT
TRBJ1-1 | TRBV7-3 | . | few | CASSLRPADTEAFF | TGTGCCAGCAGCTTAAGGCCGGCGGACACTGAAGCTTTCTTT
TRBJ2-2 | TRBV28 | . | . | CASQRPNTGELFF | TGTGCCAGCCAACGGCCGAACACCGGGGAGCTGTTTTTT
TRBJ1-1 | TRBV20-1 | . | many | CSAVPGSNTEAFF | TGCAGTGCTGTCCCGGGATCAAACACTGAAGCTTTCTTT
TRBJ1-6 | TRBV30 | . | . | CASRRGYDNSPLHF | TGTGCCTCTCGCAGGGGATATGATAATTCACCCCTCCACTTT
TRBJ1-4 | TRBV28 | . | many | CASSPPGGTEKLFF | TGTGCCAGCAGTCCCCCTGGGGGAACCGAAAAACTGTTTTTT
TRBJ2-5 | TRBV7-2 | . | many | CASSITGETQYF | TGTGCCAGCAGCATAACGGGGGAGACCCAGTACTTC
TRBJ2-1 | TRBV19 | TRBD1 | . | CASSIEGTGGYNEQFF | TGTGCCAGTAGTATAGAAGGGACAGGGGGCTACAATGAGCAGTTCTTC
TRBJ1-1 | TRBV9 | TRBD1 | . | CASSSGTGGITEAFF | TGTGCCAGCAGTTCCGGGACAGGGGGCATCACTGAAGCTTTCTTT
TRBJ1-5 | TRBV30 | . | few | CAWSSTSTEKPQHF | TGTGCCTGGAGCTCAACATCGACAGAGAAGCCCCAGCATTTT
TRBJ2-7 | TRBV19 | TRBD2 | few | CASSLHSGSSVEQYF | TGTGCCAGTAGCCTACATAGCGGGAGCTCGGTTGAGCAGTACTTC
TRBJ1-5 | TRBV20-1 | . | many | CSARRPSNQPQHF | TGCAGTGCTAGGCGGCCTAGCAATCAGCCCCAGCATTTT
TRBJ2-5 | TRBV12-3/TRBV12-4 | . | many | CASSLDVQETQYF | TGTGCCAGCAGTTTAGACGTACAAGAGACCCAGTACTTC
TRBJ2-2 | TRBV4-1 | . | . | CASSPTGFATGELFF | TGCGCCAGCAGCCCCACAGGGTTCGCCACCGGGGAGCTGTTTTTT
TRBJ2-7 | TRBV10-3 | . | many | CAISESWDVWEQYF | TGTGCCATCAGTGAGTCATGGGACGTCTGGGAGCAGTACTTC
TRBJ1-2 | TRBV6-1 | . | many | CASSEKWQADYGYTF | TGTGCCAGCAGTGAGAAGTGGCAGGCAGACTATGGCTACACCTTC
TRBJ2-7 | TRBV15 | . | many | CATSRAWTRSSYEQYF | TGTGCCACCAGCAGAGCGTGGACGAGGAGCTCCTACGAGCAGTACTTC
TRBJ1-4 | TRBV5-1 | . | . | CASRGATNEKLFF | TGCGCCAGCAGGGGAGCAACTAATGAAAAACTGTTTTTT
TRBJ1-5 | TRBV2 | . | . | CASRKDSYSNQPQHF | TGTGCCAGCAGGAAAGACAGCTATAGCAATCAGCCCCAGCATTTT
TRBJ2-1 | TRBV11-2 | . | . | CASSSDISSYNEQFF | TGTGCCAGCAGCTCCGATATTTCCTCCTACAATGAGCAGTTCTTC
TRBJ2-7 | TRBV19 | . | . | CASSIYDGRSPDEQYF | TGTGCCAGTAGTATATACGACGGCAGGAGTCCGGATGAGCAGTACTTC
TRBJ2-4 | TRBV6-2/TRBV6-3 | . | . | CASSYSSLRGLAKNIQYF | TGTGCCAGCAGTTACTCGTCTCTGCGGGGTCTAGCCAAAAACATTCAGTACTTC
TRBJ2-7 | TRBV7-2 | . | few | CASSLQTGSYEQYF | TGTGCCAGCAGCTTACAAACAGGCTCCTACGAGCAGTACTTC
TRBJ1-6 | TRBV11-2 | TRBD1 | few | CASSSGTVKGIINSPLHF | TGTGCCAGCAGCTCCGGGACAGTAAAGGGAATCATTAATTCACCCCTCCACTTT
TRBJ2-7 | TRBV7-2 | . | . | CASSPGRTKTYEQYF | TGTGCCAGCAGCCCGGGACGCACGAAGACCTACGAGCAGTACTTC
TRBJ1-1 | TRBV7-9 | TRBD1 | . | CASSLGLLGGYTEAFF | TGTGCCAGCAGCTTAGGTTTGCTAGGGGGCTACACTGAAGCTTTCTTT
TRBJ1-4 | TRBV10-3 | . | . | CATNIRVNEKLFF | TGTGCCACAAATATAAGGGTGAATGAAAAACTGTTTTTT
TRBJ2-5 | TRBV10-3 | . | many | CAVGLGETQYF | TGTGCCGTAGGGTTAGGAGAGACCCAGTACTTC
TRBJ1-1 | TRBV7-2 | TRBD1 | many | CASSLTSGQGKRAFF | TGTGCCAGCAGCCTTACGAGCGGACAGGGCAAAAGGGCTTTCTTT
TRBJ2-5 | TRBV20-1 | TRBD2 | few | CSARGVIAGQETQYF | TGCAGTGCTAGAGGGGTGATAGCGGGCCAAGAGACCCAGTACTTC
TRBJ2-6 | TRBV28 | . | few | CASSFHVGSGSGANVLTF | TGTGCCAGCAGTTTTCACGTAGGTAGCGGATCTGGGGCCAACGTCCTGACTTTC
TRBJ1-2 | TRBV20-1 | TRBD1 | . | CSARTPGQGALGYTF | TGCAGTGCTAGGACACCGGGACAGGGGGCGTTGGGCTACACCTTC
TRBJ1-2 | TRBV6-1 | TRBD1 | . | CASSDRGVGGYTF | TGTGCCAGCAGTGACAGGGGGGTCGGTGGCTACACCTTC
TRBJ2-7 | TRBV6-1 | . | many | CASSAAGNPPGEQYF | TGTGCCAGCAGTGCCGCGGGGAACCCCCCTGGGGAGCAGTACTTC
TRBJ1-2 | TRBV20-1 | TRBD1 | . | CSPTGTGGQGYTF | TGCAGTCCAACCGGGACAGGGGGCCAAGGCTACACCTTC
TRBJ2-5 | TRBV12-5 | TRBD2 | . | CASGPGLFKETQYF | TGTGCTAGTGGCCCGGGACTATTTAAAGAGACCCAGTACTTC
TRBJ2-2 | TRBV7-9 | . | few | CASESSGVHTGELFF | TGTGCCAGTGAATCTTCAGGGGTGCACACCGGGGAGCTGTTTTTT
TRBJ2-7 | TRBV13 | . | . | CASSLVRLRQYF | TGTGCCAGCAGCTTAGTACGGCTAAGGCAGTACTTC
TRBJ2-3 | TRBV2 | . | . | CASSKQGNTQYF | TGTGCCAGCAGTAAACAGGGAAACACGCAGTATTTT
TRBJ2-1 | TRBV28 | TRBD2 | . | CASSVRLAGGERQFF | TGTGCCAGCAGTGTTCGACTAGCGGGAGGCGAGCGGCAGTTCTTC
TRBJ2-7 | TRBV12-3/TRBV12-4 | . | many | CASSSTGEGPCEQYF | TGTGCCAGCAGTTCAACAGGGGAGGGCCCCTGCGAGCAGTACTTC
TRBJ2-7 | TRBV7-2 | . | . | CASSSTPGGTYEQYF | TGTGCCAGCAGCTCGACTCCTGGTGGGACCTACGAGCAGTACTTC
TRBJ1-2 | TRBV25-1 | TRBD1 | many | CASSESPGGNYGYTF | TGTGCCAGCAGTGAATCGCCAGGGGGAAACTATGGCTACACCTTC
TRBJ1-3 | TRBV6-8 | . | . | CASSYPLEPNSGNTIYF | TGTGCCAGCAGTTACCCATTGGAGCCGAACTCTGGAAACACCATATATTTT
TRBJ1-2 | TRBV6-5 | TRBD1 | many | CASSYQGQANYGYTF | TGTGCCAGCAGTTACCAGGGACAGGCGAACTATGGCTACACCTTC
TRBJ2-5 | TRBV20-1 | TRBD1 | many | CSSDRGRETQYF | TGCAGTTCCGACAGGGGGCGAGAGACCCAGTACTTC
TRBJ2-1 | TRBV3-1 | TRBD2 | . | CASSPGLAGVNEQFF | TGTGCCAGCAGCCCCGGACTAGCGGGTGTCAATGAGCAGTTCTTC
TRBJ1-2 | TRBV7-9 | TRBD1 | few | CASSLGQGMDGYTF | TGTGCCAGCAGCCTGGGACAGGGTATGGACGGCTACACCTTC
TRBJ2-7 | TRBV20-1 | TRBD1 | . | CSAIRDSSYEQYF | TGCAGTGCTATCCGGGACAGCTCCTACGAGCAGTACTTC
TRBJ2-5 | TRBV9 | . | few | CASSVGGRDAEETQYF | TGTGCCAGCAGCGTAGGGGGCCGGGACGCAGAAGAGACCCAGTACTTC
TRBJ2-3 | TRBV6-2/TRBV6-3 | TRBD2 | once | CASSYGLAGTLTDTQYF | TGTGCCAGCAGTTACGGACTAGCGGGAACCCTCACAGATACGCAGTATTTT
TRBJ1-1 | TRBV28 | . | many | CASSFGYTEAFF | TGTGCCAGCAGTTTCGGCTACACTGAAGCTTTCTTT
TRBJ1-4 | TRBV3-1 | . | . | CASSQVSSLEEKLFF | TGTGCCAGCAGCCAAGTTTCCTCGCTGGAGGAAAAACTGTTTTTT